Listed below are T cell receptor beta chains from one sample, sequenced in a study of shared clonotypes between healthy human individuals. Sequenced by immunoSEQ multiplex PCR; TCRdb stores in-frame clones only, minus some. The data hold roughly 1,100,000 clones, with around 76% observed a single time. Sequenced: memory CD4+ T cells sorted from blood. The receptors shown here come from a man younger than 35 in good health. CDR3s include the opening cysteine and the closing phenylalanine or tryptophan. D genes are given only for firm matches. Size tells how often a clone was seen (once, few, many) or the class of an expanded clone, and some rows leave it out.

d_call	v_call	j_call	clone_size	cdr3_aa	cdr3_nt
.	TRBV4-1	TRBJ2-4	.	CASSDTVRWAKNIQYF	TGCGCCAGCAGCGACACGGTCCGGTGGGCCAAAAACATTCAGTACTTC
TRBD1	TRBV5-1	TRBJ1-2	.	CASSLGDRNIYGYTF	TGCGCCAGCAGCTTGGGGGACAGGAACATCTATGGCTACACCTTC
TRBD1	TRBV5-4	TRBJ1-2	.	CASSTNTGGSGGYTF	TGTGCCAGCAGCACGAATACAGGGGGATCAGGAGGCTACACCTTC
TRBD1	TRBV13	TRBJ2-5	.	CASSVDRVETQYF	TGTGCCAGCAGCGTAGACAGGGTAGAGACCCAGTACTTC
TRBD2	TRBV5-6	TRBJ2-2	.	CASSLAGWDTGELFF	TGTGCCAGCAGCTTAGCGGGATGGGACACCGGGGAGCTGTTTTTT
.	TRBV19	TRBJ2-3	.	CASRRGGPGEDTQYF	TGTGCCAGTAGGCGAGGAGGCCCTGGAGAAGATACGCAGTATTTT
TRBD1	TRBV10-1	TRBJ1-4	few	CASSSGTAPEKLFF	TGCGCCAGCAGTTCCGGGACAGCGCCTGAAAAACTGTTTTTT
.	TRBV7-9	TRBJ1-3	.	CASSLSGGRFGNTIYF	TGTGCCAGCAGCTTGTCTGGCGGCCGATTCGGAAACACCATATATTTT
.	TRBV7-2	TRBJ2-3	.	CASSLGIKEGTDTQYF	TGTGCCAGCAGCTTAGGCATTAAAGAGGGTACAGATACGCAGTATTTT
.	TRBV5-1	TRBJ2-7	.	CASSLDGHQYEQYF	TGCGCCAGCAGCTTGGATGGTCACCAGTACGAGCAGTACTTC
.	TRBV30	TRBJ1-4	.	CAWSEAGAFATNEKLFF	TGTGCCTGGAGTGAGGCAGGGGCATTTGCAACTAATGAAAAACTGTTTTTT
TRBD1	TRBV2	TRBJ2-6	.	CASRRDSVSSGANVLTF	TGTGCCAGCAGGAGGGACAGTGTCAGCTCTGGGGCCAACGTCCTGACTTTC
TRBD2	TRBV5-1	TRBJ2-3	.	CASSLDWRGGTDTQYF	TGCGCCAGCAGCTTGGATTGGCGGGGGGGCACAGATACGCAGTATTTT
.	TRBV5-1	TRBJ2-5	.	CASSLQGKETQYF	TGCGCCAGCAGCTTGCAGGGGAAAGAGACCCAGTACTTC
.	TRBV7-2	TRBJ2-7	few	CASSLYGEQYF	TGTGCCAGCAGCTTATACGGGGAGCAGTACTTC
.	TRBV14	TRBJ1-2	.	CASSHEHQGLTYGYTF	TGTGCCAGCAGCCACGAGCACCAAGGTTTGACCTATGGCTACACCTTC
.	TRBV30	TRBJ1-5	few	CAWSAGVGQPQHF	TGTGCCTGGAGTGCCGGGGTAGGGCAGCCCCAGCATTTT
.	TRBV6-1	TRBJ1-6	.	CASTYGAGSPLHF	TGTGCCAGCACGTATGGGGCAGGTTCACCCCTCCACTTT
.	TRBV5-4	TRBJ1-4	.	CASSPSRTAIREKLFF	TGTGCCAGCAGCCCGAGCCGGACCGCGATACGTGAAAAACTGTTTTTT
.	TRBV27	TRBJ1-3	few	CASSKGTAETGNTIYF	TGTGCCAGCAGTAAAGGGACGGCCGAGACTGGAAACACCATATATTTT
.	TRBV18	TRBJ2-5	.	CASSPYQETQYF	TGTGCCAGCTCCCCGTACCAAGAGACCCAGTACTTC
.	TRBV7-2	TRBJ2-7	few	CASSLDTGSSYEQYF	TGTGCCAGCAGCTTAGATACAGGGAGTAGCTACGAGCAGTACTTC